The 22 T cell receptor beta chains given below trace back to one sample, sequenced in a study of CD8+CD57+ T cells in acquired aplastic anemia listed by TCRdb under 2018. Sequencing was carried out with an Illumina HiSeq 2000. TCR beta VDJ combination and CDR3 sequence profiling used genomic DNA as the template. In-frame beta chains were kept once TCRdb had trimmed the public reads at Q25 with fastp and called clones with MiXCR. Identical CDR3 protein sequences are pooled into one entry, listed with their most common genes and DNA. A total of around 180,000 distinct CDR3 sequences appear in this sample, almost 50% of them only once. The ten top clones hold over 10% of the sample. The patients picked for sequencing were ones in whom flow cytometry had shown an expansion of CD8+CD57+ cells. Sequencing input: sorted CD4+, CD8+, or CD8+CD57+ T cells (not recorded which) from PBMCs. Receptors originate from a human donor with aplastic anemia.

The chain combines TRBV5-1 with TRBJ2-3, with a possible D match to TRBD2 (6 bases). This CDR3 is 13 amino acids long. Germline loops: CDR1 SGHRS, CDR2 YFSETQ. Trimming stripped 4 bases from V and 4 bases from J, with 10 bases between. The CDR3 reads CASSLDYPDTQYF. The CDR3 DNA reads as TGCGCCAGCAGCCTGGACTATCCAGATACGCAGTATTTT.

The J gene is TRBJ2-1, the V gene TRBV7-9; D possibly corresponds to TRBD1 (5 bases). The germline V gene encodes CDR1 SEHNR and CDR2 FQNEAQ (reference sequence). The CDR3 consists of 14 residues. V lost 0 bases to trimming and J lost 12 bases, with 15 bases between them. The CDR3 region is CASSLASDMVGQFF. DNA of the CDR3: TGTGCCAGCAGCTTAGCATCGGACATGGTTGGGCAGTTCTTC.

The chain joins TRBV19 to TRBJ1-1, with D perhaps matching TRBD1 (6 bases). The V end was cut by 3 bases, the J end by 0 bases, with 14 bases between. The CDR3 loop spans 16 amino acids. CDR1 LNHDA and CDR2 SQIVND come from the germline V gene (reference sequence). The CDR3 loop is CASSMGARAMNTEAFF. Written as DNA, the CDR3 is TGTGCCAGTAGTATGGGGGCCAGGGCCATGAACACTGAAGCTTTCTTT.

This clonotype appeared many times. CDR3 in DNA: TGCGCCAGCAAAAGGGATACGAACACCGGGGAGCTGTTTTTT. This codes for CASKRDTNTGELFF. The chain employs TRBV10-2 and TRBJ2-2; D is uncertain. V dropped 7 bases and J dropped 0 bases, with 9 bases sitting between them. The V gene's germline CDR1 is WSHSY and CDR2 SAAADI. CDR3 size: 14 residues.

This clonotype appeared many times. The chain uses TRBV6-5 and TRBJ1-2; D perhaps matches TRBD1 (5 bases). This CDR3 is 13 amino acids long. V gave up 7 bases and J gave up 8 bases, with 17 bases separating them. CDR1 MNHEY and CDR2 SVGAGI come from the germline V gene. The chain's CDR3 is CASTDRGARGYTF. CDR3 DNA sequence: TGTGCCAGCACCGACCGAGGGGCTAGGGGCTACACCTTC.

The chain combines TRBV28 with TRBJ2-7; the D gene could be TRBD1 or TRBD2 (6 bases each). This CDR3 is 15 amino acids long. V was shortened by 5 bases and J by 0 bases, with 14 bases between the two germline ends. The germline V gene has CDR1 MDHEN and CDR2 SYDVKM. The CDR3 sequence: CASSQRGRLSYEQYV. The CDR3 nucleotides read TGTGCCAGCAGTCAACGGGGGCGCCTCTCCTACGAGCAGTACGTC.

The genes are TRBV25-1 and TRBJ1-6; 7 nucleotides align to TRBD1. The CDR3 has 14 residues. Per germline, CDR1 MGHDK and CDR2 SYGVNS. The V segment lost 8 bases and the J segment 7 bases; nucleotides outside the gene matches: 8. Here the CDR3 reads CASENQGENSPLHF. CDR3 in DNA: TGTGCCAGCGAGAATCAGGGGGAGAATTCACCCCTCCACTTT. The whole variable domain, filled in from reference TRBV25-1 and TRBJ1-6, reads EADIYQTPRYLVIGTGKKITLECSQTMGHDKMYWYQQDPGMELHLIHYSYGVNSTEKGDLSSESTVSRIRTEHFPLTLESARPSHTSQYLCASENQGENSPLHFGNGTRLTVT.

In its sample, this clonotype was seen once. The chain is built from TRBV7-2 and TRBJ1-1; possible D gene TRBD1, 5 bases. V was clipped by 5 bases and J by 3 bases, with 13 bases between them. The germline V gene has CDR1 SGHTA and CDR2 FQGNSA. This CDR3 is 14 amino acids long. For the CDR3, the DNA is TGTGCCAGCAGCGCCAGGGATCTTTACACTGAAGCTTTCTTT. It translates to CASSARDLYTEAFF.

This clonotype was seen a handful of times. This rearrangement joins TRBV27 to TRBJ1-2; no clear D. Trimming pared 4 bases from V and 8 bases from J, leaving 17 bases between. Germline values: CDR1 MNHEY, CDR2 SMNVEV (reference sequence). This CDR3 is built from 14 residues. CDR3 nucleotide sequence: TGTGCCAGCAGTTCCATCCTACCGCCAGGCGGCTACACCTTC. This codes for CASSSILPPGGYTF.

This clonotype occurred many times. The chain has TRBV7-9 and TRBJ1-4; D is perhaps TRBD1 (5 bases). The CDR3 is 14 amino acids. CDR1 and CDR2 (germline): SEHNR, FQNEAQ (reference sequence). Trimming left V 3 bases short and J 7 bases short, with 12 bases between. The CDR3 region has the DNA TGTGCCAGCAGCTTTTATGGGGCCGGTGAAAAACTGTTTTTT. This translates into CASSFYGAGEKLFF.

This clonotype was observed at least ten times. V usage is TRBV13 and J usage is TRBJ1-4; D is possibly TRBD1 (5 bases). Germline loops: CDR1 PRHDT, CDR2 FYEKMQ (reference sequence). Trimming took off 2 bases at V and 3 bases at J, with 10 bases between the two ends. CDR3 size: 15 residues. The CDR3 protein is CASSLTGAPNEKLFF. DNA for the CDR3: TGTGCCAGCAGCTTAACAGGCGCGCCTAATGAAAAACTGTTTTTT. Complete variable domain (other parts from reference TRBV13 and TRBJ1-4): AAGVIQSPRHLIKEKRETATLKCYPIPRHDTVYWYQQGPGQDPQFLISFYEKMQSDKGSIPDRFSAQQFSDYHSELNMSSLELGDSALYFCASSLTGAPNEKLFFGSGTQLSVL.

V and J are TRBV19 and TRBJ2-7; maybe TRBD1 (6 bases). This CDR3 has 14 residues. Germline-derived CDR1 and CDR2 are LNHDA and SQIVND (reference sequence). V lost 3 bases and J 3 bases, leaving 12 bases between the germline ends. The CDR3 here is CASSIGTNHYEQYF. DNA for the CDR3: TGTGCCAGTAGTATTGGGACAAACCACTACGAGCAGTACTTC.

This clonotype was observed a handful of times. The chain has TRBV9 and TRBJ2-7, with a possible D match to TRBD2 (6 bases). V gave up 4 bases and J gave up 7 bases, with 21 bases separating them. The germline gives CDR1 SGDLS, CDR2 YYNGEE. The CDR3 runs to 15 residues. CDR3 nucleotide sequence: TGTGCCAGCAGCATCAACGGGAGCCCAACGTTAGAGCAGTACTTC. As protein: CASSINGSPTLEQYF.

This clonotype was observed at least ten times. The chain joins TRBV5-1 to TRBJ1-3, with D tentatively TRBD1 (6 bases). CDR1 is SGHRS, CDR2 YFSETQ, per germline. V lost 1 base and J 0 bases, leaving 11 bases between the germline ends. This CDR3 is built from 16 residues. In DNA, the CDR3 is TGCGCCAGCAGCTTGTCCGCAGGGGCCTCTGGAAACACCATATATTTT. It codes for CASSLSAGASGNTIYF.

The chain has TRBV19 and TRBJ1-6; TRBD1 might be the D (5 bases). The CDR3 is made up of 20 amino acids. V was shortened by 5 bases and J by 0 bases, with 23 bases between the two germline ends. Germline assignment: CDR1 LNHDA and CDR2 SQIVND (reference sequence). The CDR3 region is CASSLARGEYLSSYNSPLHF. In nucleotides, the CDR3 is TGTGCCAGTAGTCTTGCGCGGGGGGAATATCTGAGCTCCTATAATTCACCCCTCCACTTT.

The table lists this clonotype with a few counts. The genes are TRBV20-1 and TRBJ2-7; D is perhaps TRBD2 (6 bases). V was pared by 6 bases and J by 2 bases, with 11 bases between. This CDR3 spans 12 amino acids. The V gene's germline CDR1 is DFQATT and CDR2 SNEGSKA (reference sequence). The CDR3 region is CSARTTPYEQYF. The CDR3 bases are TGCAGTGCCAGGACTACCCCCTACGAGCAGTACTTC.

The V call is TRBV19, the J call TRBJ2-7; 14 bases align to TRBD2. This CDR3 spans 13 amino acids. The germline V gene encodes CDR1 LNHDA and CDR2 SQIVND (reference sequence). The CDR3 sequence is CGTSGGRAGEQYF. The CDR3 DNA reads as TGTGGGACTAGCGGGGGGCGGGCCGGCGAGCAGTACTTC. Combining the CDR3 with reference TRBV19 and TRBJ2-7 gives the whole variable domain DGGITQSPKYLFRKEGQNVTLSCEQNLNHDAMYWYRQDPGQGLRLIYYSQIVNDFQKGDIAEGYSVSREKKESFPLTVTSAQKNPTAFYLCGTSGGRAGEQYFGPGTRLTVT.

This chain links TRBV20-1 with TRBJ2-7, with a tentative D call TRBD2 (6 bases). Trimming pared 5 bases from V and 7 bases from J, leaving 12 bases between. This CDR3 is built from 11 residues. In germline, CDR1 is DFQATT, CDR2 SNEGSKA (reference sequence). The CDR3 loop reads CSAPNGREQYF. Here the CDR3 DNA reads TGCAGTGCTCCCAATGGGAGGGAGCAGTACTTC.

This clonotype was seen a few times. The V call is TRBV10-3, the J call TRBJ1-1; tentatively, D is TRBD1 (5 bases). Germline CDR1 and CDR2: ENHRY and SYGVKD. V lost 3 bases and J lost 7, with 9 bases in between. This CDR3 has 12 amino acids. The CDR3 DNA reads TGTGCCATCAGTGACTTCGACAGTGAAGCTTTCTTT. Its translation is CAISDFDSEAFF.

This CDR3 reads CASRRRTGELFF. The DNA for the CDR3 is TGTGCCAGCAGGCGCCGGACAGGGGAGCTGTTTTTT. The chain joins TRBV2 to TRBJ2-2, with a possible D match to TRBD1 (5 bases). Germline values: CDR1 SNHLY, CDR2 FYNNEI. The CDR3 sequence is 12 residues long. V was shortened by 6 bases and J by 8 bases, with 10 bases between the two germline ends. Full variable domain (outside the CDR3, taken from reference TRBV2 and TRBJ2-2): EPEVTQTPSHQVTQMGQEVILRCVPISNHLYFYWYRQILGQKVEFLVSFYNNEISEKSEIFDDQFSVERPDGSNFTLKIRSTKLEDSAMYFCASRRRTGELFFGEGSRLTVL.

In this sample, this clonotype turned up many times. This sequence joins TRBV5-8 and TRBJ1-4; D unclear. In germline, CDR1 is SGHTS, CDR2 YDEGEE. This CDR3 is 11 amino acids long. V was trimmed by 4 bases and J by 8 bases, leaving 6 bases between them. Written as DNA, the CDR3 is TGTGCCAGCAGCCGGAGGGAAAAACTGTTTTTT. Protein: CASSRREKLFF.

Many counts were recorded for this clonotype. V gene TRBV2 combines with J gene TRBJ1-2; D may be TRBD1 (6 bases). The germline gives CDR1 SNHLY, CDR2 FYNNEI. V was pared by 5 bases and J by 10 bases, with 20 bases between. This CDR3 is 14 amino acids long. The CDR3: CASSYNLRDNDYTF. The CDR3 DNA reads as TGTGCCAGCAGTTATAACCTACGGGACAATGACTACACCTTC.